Listed here is a single T cell receptor (beta chain). The sample is drawn from a study of CD8 T cells in Susac syndrome. Random-hexamer reverse transcription was applied to about 0.45 to 1 ug RNA. TCRdb redid the calling of the immunoSEQ multiplex PCR reads with MiXCR, one entry per CDR3 protein. The sample holds 110,000 or so distinct CDR3 sequences; around 90% are singletons and the top ten take about 0.15%. From blood CD8+ and CD4+ T cells, the TCR beta chain was sequenced. Controls were healthy donors chosen to match patients in age and sex. Negative isolation was used for CD8+ and CD4+ T cells, and FACS enrichment was applied to TEMRA cells. Trimming stripped 0 bases from V and 1 base from J, with 7 bases between. Looked up from germline, CDR1 is SGDLS and CDR2 is YYNGEE. The CDR3 has 14 residues.

This sequence joins TRBV9 and TRBJ1-1; D gene uncertain. This TCR was recovered from a human donor in good health. The sequenced material came from CD4+ T cells from PBMCs. CDR3 sequence reads: CASSVDGKNTEAFF. The CDR3 coding sequence is TGTGCCAGCAGCGTAGATGGGAAGAACACTGAAGCTTTCTTT. Full variable domain (outside the CDR3, taken from reference TRBV9 and TRBJ1-1): DSGVTQTPKHLITATGQRVTLRCSPRSGDLSVYWYQQSLDQGLQFLIQYYNGEERAKGNILERFSAQQFPDLHSELNLSSLELGDSALYFCASSVDGKNTEAFFGQGTRLTVV.